This TCR beta chain derives from a study of sequential checkpoint blockade in melanoma. As for the study in general: Arm A got nivolumab then ipilimumab; arm B the reverse, 1:1.

V trimming: 2 bases; J trimming: 4 bases; junction bases outside the gene matches: 6. Germline assignment: CDR1 MNHNS and CDR2 SASEGT. The CDR3 spans 15 residues. The sample's treatment: randomized to nivolumab then ipilimumab (arm A) or the reverse (arm B). Patients had received no earlier DNA-damaging chemotherapy. From thawed PBMCs, live CD3+CD8+ cells negative for CD19 and CD56 were sorted. Sequenced by immunoSEQ multiplex PCR; TCRdb stores in-frame clones only, minus some. The sample contains approximately 21,000 clones, roughly four fifths of which appear only once. The sample in question was CD8+ T cells sorted from blood (inferred from file names), obtained from a patient given nivolumab and ipilimumab in sequence. The source is a human donor with melanoma. The chain employs TRBV6-1 and TRBJ1-2; 8 positions agree with TRBD1. The CDR3 protein is CASSEPGQVVYGYTF. The DNA of the CDR3 is TGTGCCAGCAGTGAACCGGGACAGGTGGTCTATGGCTACACCTTC.